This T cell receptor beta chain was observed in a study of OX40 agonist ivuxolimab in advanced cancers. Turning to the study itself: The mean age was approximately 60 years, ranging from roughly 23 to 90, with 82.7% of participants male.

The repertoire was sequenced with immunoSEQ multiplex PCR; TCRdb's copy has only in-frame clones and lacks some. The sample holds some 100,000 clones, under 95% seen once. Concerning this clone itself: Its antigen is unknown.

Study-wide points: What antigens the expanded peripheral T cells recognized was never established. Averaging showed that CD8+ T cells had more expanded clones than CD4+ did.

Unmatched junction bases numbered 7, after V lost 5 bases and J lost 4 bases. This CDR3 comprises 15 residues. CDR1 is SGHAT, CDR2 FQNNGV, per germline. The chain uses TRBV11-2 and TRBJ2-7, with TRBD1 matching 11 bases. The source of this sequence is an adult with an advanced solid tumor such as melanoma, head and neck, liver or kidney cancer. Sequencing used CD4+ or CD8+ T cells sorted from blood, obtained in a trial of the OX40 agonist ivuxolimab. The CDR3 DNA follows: TGTGCCAGCAGCCCACGGACAGGGGGCATTTACGAGCAGTACTTC. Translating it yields CASSPRTGGIYEQYF.